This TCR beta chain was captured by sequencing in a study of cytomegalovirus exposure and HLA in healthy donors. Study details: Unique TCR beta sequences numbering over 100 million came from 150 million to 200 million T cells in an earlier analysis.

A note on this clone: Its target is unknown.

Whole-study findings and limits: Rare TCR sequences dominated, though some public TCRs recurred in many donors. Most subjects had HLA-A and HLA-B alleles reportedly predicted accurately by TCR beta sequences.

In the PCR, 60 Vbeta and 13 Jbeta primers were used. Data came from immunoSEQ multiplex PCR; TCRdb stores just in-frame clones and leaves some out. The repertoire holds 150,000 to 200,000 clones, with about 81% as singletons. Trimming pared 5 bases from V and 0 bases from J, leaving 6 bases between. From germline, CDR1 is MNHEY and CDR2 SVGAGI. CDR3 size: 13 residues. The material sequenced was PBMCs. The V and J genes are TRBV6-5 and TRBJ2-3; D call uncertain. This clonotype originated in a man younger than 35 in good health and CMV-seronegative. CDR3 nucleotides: TGTGCCAGCAGTAGCGCTAGCACAGATACGCAGTATTTT. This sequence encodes CASSSASTDTQYF.